The following is a T cell receptor (beta chain) sequence with its context. Unmatched junction bases numbered 7, after V lost 9 bases and J lost 3 bases. From germline, CDR1 is SNHLY and CDR2 FYNNEI. The CDR3 length is 14 residues. The data were produced by immunoSEQ multiplex PCR, yet TCRdb's version contains in-frame clones alone and is incomplete. The table includes 150,000 to 200,000 clones, 88% detected once. The data were obtained in a study of T cell responses to AZD1222 COVID-19 vaccine. The specimen comprised peripheral blood, sampled 28 days after the second AZD1222 dose. This clonotype originated in an adult who received the AZD1222 COVID-19 vaccine. This chain uses TRBV2 with TRBJ2-1; 8 nucleotides agree with TRBD2. The CDR3 is CASQREKIYNEQFF. As DNA, the CDR3 is TGTGCCAGTCAGCGGGAGAAAATCTACAATGAGCAGTTCTTC.